These 27 T cell receptor beta chains were sequenced from one sample in a study of blood T cell repertoires in COVID-19. TCRdb keeps only in-frame clones here, not all; method: immunoSEQ multiplex PCR. This repertoire shows 180,000 or so clones, about four fifths found once; its top ten account for 11%. The sample comprised PBMCs or T cells enriched from blood (not recorded which). The receptors originated from a man over 45 who had recovered from COVID-19.

In its sample, this clone was seen a few times. The CDR3 loop is CASSRDRGGLNYGYTF. The CDR3 DNA reads as TGTGCCAGCAGCCGCGATAGGGGGGGGTTAAACTATGGCTACACCTTC. The gene calls are TRBV14 and TRBJ1-2; TRBD1 might be the D (6 bases). This CDR3 has 16 residues. Per the germline V gene, CDR1 is SGHDN and CDR2 is FVKESK. V lost 4 bases and J 2 bases, leaving 17 bases between the germline ends.

This chain uses TRBV19 with TRBJ1-5; no firm D call. CDR1 is LNHDA and CDR2 is SQIVND in the germline V gene (reference sequence). Trimming shortened V by 10 bases and J by 2 bases, and 21 bases separated the two germline ends. There are 16 residues in the CDR3. CDR3 loop: CATKGKGGFGNQPQHF. The CDR3 region has the DNA TGTGCCACCAAAGGGAAAGGCGGGTTCGGCAATCAGCCCCAGCATTTT.

The CDR3 spells CASSFTGIEEQYF. CDR3 DNA: TGTGCCAGCAGCTTTACAGGGATAGAGGAGCAGTACTTC. This sequence joins TRBV7-3 and TRBJ2-7; D possibly corresponds to TRBD1 (6 bases). The V end was cut by 3 bases, the J end by 7 bases, with 13 bases between. CDR1 and CDR2 from the germline V gene are SGHTA and FQGTGA. The CDR3 consists of 13 residues.

The chain joins TRBV29-1 to TRBJ2-3; the match to TRBD2 covers 8 bases. Germline V gives CDR1 SQVTM, CDR2 ANQGSEA. The CDR3 has 13 residues. V shed 5 bases, J shed 1 base, and the junction held 2 bases outside the gene matches. The CDR3: CSVTRGGTDTQYF. CDR3 in DNA: TGCAGCGTTACGCGGGGGGGCACAGATACGCAGTATTTT.

In the case of this clone: Different DNA sequences within this sample yield the same CDR3. Here the CDR3 reads CASSLSSYEQYF. DNA of the CDR3: TGTGCCAGCAGCCTTAGCTCCTACGAGCAGTACTTC. The V call is TRBV6-5, the J call TRBJ2-7; D unclear. CDR1 and CDR2 (germline): MNHEY, SVGAGI. The CDR3 runs to 12 residues. V was trimmed by 6 bases and J by 0 bases, leaving 6 bases between them.

The chain joins TRBV7-9 to TRBJ1-1; 7 bases map to TRBD1. The length of the CDR3 is 14 residues. V lost 2 bases to trimming and J lost 4 bases; unmatched junction nucleotides: 4. Germline assignment: CDR1 SEHNR and CDR2 FQNEAQ (reference sequence). CDR3 sequence reads: CASSLTTGVTEAFF. Here the CDR3 DNA reads TGTGCCAGCAGCTTAACAACAGGGGTCACTGAAGCTTTCTTT.

The chain uses TRBV7-9 and TRBJ2-2; D unclear. From germline, CDR1 is SEHNR and CDR2 FQNEAQ (reference sequence). V lost 1 base to trimming and J lost 3 bases, with 15 bases between them. The CDR3 spans 17 residues. This CDR3 reads CASSLGEVAVDTGELFF. The CDR3 DNA follows: TGTGCCAGCAGCTTAGGTGAGGTGGCCGTCGACACCGGGGAGCTGTTTTTT.

The V and J genes are TRBV18 and TRBJ2-7; TRBD2 might be the D (6 bases). V lost 5 bases and J 3 bases, leaving 14 bases between the germline ends. Per germline, CDR1 KGHSH and CDR2 LQKENI. The CDR3 runs to 14 residues. CDR3 sequence (DNA): TGTGCCAGCTCATTTCCCGGGAGAAACTACGAGCAGTACTTC. Protein product: CASSFPGRNYEQYF.

The DNA of the CDR3 is TGTGCCAGCAGCCGCCGACAGAGCTACGAGCAGTACTTC. It translates to CASSRRQSYEQYF. This sequence joins TRBV3-1 (or the pseudogene TRBV3-2) and TRBJ2-7, with D tentatively TRBD1 (5 bases). V was pared by 4 bases and J by 3 bases, with 10 bases between. Germline-derived CDR1 and CDR2 are LGHDT and YNNKEL (reference sequence). CDR3 length: 13 residues.

This chain uses TRBV28 with TRBJ2-7; the D is unclear. The V and J ends lost 1 base and 4 bases respectively, with 5 bases between them. CDR3 size: 12 residues. Germline CDR1 is MDHEN and CDR2 is SYDVKM. The CDR3: CASSLLTYEQYF. In nucleotides, the CDR3 is TGTGCCAGCAGTTTATTAACTTACGAGCAGTACTTC.

This chain connects TRBV24-1 to TRBJ1-1, with D unclear. There are 14 residues in the CDR3. The V gene lost 3 bases and the J gene lost 0 bases, with 7 bases spanning the gap. CDR1 is KGHDR and CDR2 is SFDVKD in the germline V gene. In nucleotides, the CDR3 is TGTGCCACCAGTGATGGGAGACTGAACACTGAAGCTTTCTTT. The encoded protein is CATSDGRLNTEAFF.

The chain recombines TRBV11-2 with TRBJ2-4; maybe TRBD2 (7 bases). CDR3 length equals 17 residues. With 5 bases removed from V and 0 bases from J, the gap between germline ends came to 17 bases. CDR1 and CDR2 (germline): SGHAT, FQNNGV. For the CDR3, the DNA is TGTGCCAGCAGCCCAAGGGGGGGGATAATAGCCAAAAACATTCAGTACTTC. Translated, it gives CASSPRGGIIAKNIQYF.

The CDR3 reads CASSRGLAGYEQYF. The CDR3 region has the DNA TGTGCCAGCAGCCGGGGACTAGCAGGCTACGAGCAGTACTTC. The chain recombines TRBV5-5 with TRBJ2-7; 9 nucleotides match TRBD2. V lost 4 bases, J lost 3 bases, and 5 bases stayed unmatched. The CDR3 contains 14 residues. Germline values: CDR1 SGHKS, CDR2 YYEKEE (reference sequence). Combining the CDR3 with reference TRBV5-5 and TRBJ2-7 gives the whole variable domain DAGVTQSPTHLIKTRGQQVTLRCSPISGHKSVSWYQQVLGQGPQFIFQYYEKEERGRGNFPDRFSARQFPNYSSELNVNALLLGDSALYLCASSRGLAGYEQYFGPGTRLTVT.

The genes are TRBV3-1 (or the pseudogene TRBV3-2) and TRBJ1-1; a weak D match, TRBD1 (6 bases). The ends were cut back, 4 bases at V and 5 bases at J, with 17 bases in the middle. Germline V gives CDR1 LGHDT, CDR2 YNNKEL (reference sequence). The CDR3 spans 15 residues. CDR3 DNA: TGTGCCAGCAGCCGAGGGAGACACAGGGCGACTGAAGCTTTCTTT. This sequence encodes CASSRGRHRATEAFF.

The chain recombines TRBV7-9 with TRBJ2-1; TRBD2 might be the D (6 bases). This CDR3 comprises 15 residues. The V end lost 5 bases, the J end lost 9 bases, and 20 bases lay between the germline ends. Germline V lookup: CDR1 SEHNR, CDR2 FQNEAQ (reference sequence). The CDR3 nucleotides read TGTGCCAGCAGCCGACTAGGGGCGGCTACAGGTGAGCAGTTCTTC. It translates to CASSRLGAATGEQFF.

The J gene is TRBJ2-5, the V gene TRBV28; TRBD1 agrees at 9 bases. CDR1 and CDR2 from the germline V gene are MDHEN and SYDVKM. The J segment lost 1 base and the V segment lost 3 bases, leaving 6 bases of the junction unmatched. CDR3 size: 16 residues. This CDR3 reads CASSFLGQGVQETQYF. The CDR3, as DNA: TGTGCCAGCAGTTTTTTGGGACAGGGAGTCCAAGAGACCCAGTACTTC.

The chain uses TRBV10-1 and TRBJ2-5; TRBD1 is a possible D gene (5 bases). CDR3 length: 12 amino acids. Germline CDR1 WNHNN, CDR2 SYGVQD (reference sequence). V shed 5 bases and J shed 3 bases, with 7 bases lying between them. This chain's CDR3 is CASSPGKETQYF. CDR3 nucleotides: TGCGCCAGCAGTCCAGGGAAAGAGACCCAGTACTTC.

The genes are TRBV25-1 and TRBJ1-1; D is undetermined. In germline, CDR1 is MGHDK, CDR2 SYGVNS. CDR3 length equals 13 residues. V was pared by 3 bases and J by 1 base, with 6 bases between. For the CDR3, the DNA is TGTGCCAGCAGTGACGTCAGGAACACTGAAGCTTTCTTT. Protein: CASSDVRNTEAFF.

The V and J genes are TRBV7-9 and TRBJ2-2, with 9 nucleotides matching TRBD1. Germline CDR1 and CDR2: SEHNR and FQNEAQ (reference sequence). Trimming took 3 bases from V and 4 from J; bases not matched to a gene: 3. CDR3 length equals 15 residues. The CDR3 nucleotides read TGTGCCAGCAGCTTGGGGACAGGGAGCACCGGGGAGCTGTTTTTT. Its translation: CASSLGTGSTGELFF.

This clone has just a few counts. V usage is TRBV5-6 and J usage is TRBJ2-2, with 7 bases lining up with TRBD1. Germline values: CDR1 SGHDT, CDR2 YYEEEE. The CDR3 runs 14 residues. Germline trimming cut 2 bases from V and 5 bases from J; bases unmatched to any gene: 3. The CDR3 loop reads CASSLLTGTGELFF. The DNA of the CDR3 is TGTGCCAGCAGCTTACTGACAGGGACCGGGGAGCTGTTTTTT.

V and J are TRBV29-1 and TRBJ1-3, with D possibly TRBD1 on 6 matching bases. This CDR3 is 14 amino acids long. Germline CDR1 reads SQVTM; CDR2 reads ANQGSEA. V was clipped by 7 bases and J by 4 bases, with 17 bases between them. The DNA of the CDR3 is TGCAGCGCCCGGCCGGCAGGGGCAGGAAACACCATATATTTT. It codes for CSARPAGAGNTIYF.

The chain is built from TRBV7-2 and TRBJ2-1; no clear D. The CDR3 loop spans 14 amino acids. The V gene's germline CDR1 is SGHTA and CDR2 FQGNSA. V was clipped by 2 bases and J by 2 bases, with 7 bases between them. CDR3 in DNA: TGTGCCAGCAGCTTAACGGCGGCCTACAATGAGCAGTTCTTC. It encodes CASSLTAAYNEQFF.

The chain couples TRBV19 to TRBJ2-1, with a tentative D call TRBD2 (5 bases). Germline V CDR1 and CDR2: LNHDA, SQIVND (reference sequence). The CDR3 runs 13 residues. V was clipped by 2 bases and J by 5 bases, with 7 bases between them. CDR3 bases: TGTGCCAGTAGTATAATGGGAGACAATGAGCAGTTCTTC. This gives the protein CASSIMGDNEQFF.

The chain links TRBV29-1 to TRBJ2-5; 7 bases align to TRBD2. The CDR3 is made up of 16 amino acids. Germline V gives CDR1 SQVTM, CDR2 ANQGSEA. V was pared by 3 bases and J by 5 bases, with 15 bases of the junction left unmatched. The CDR3 bases are TGCAGCGTTGACGACCCCCGGGGGGTACATTGGGAGACCCAGTACTTC. This encodes CSVDDPRGVHWETQYF.

This clone was counted a single time. V is TRBV7-2 and J is TRBJ2-7; weak D call: TRBD2 (5 bases). Germline CDR1 SGHTA, CDR2 FQGNSA. The CDR3 length is 13 residues. V was clipped by 4 bases and J by 7 bases, with 14 bases between them. Written as DNA, the CDR3 is TGTGCCAGCAGCTCCGGACTGCCCGGGGAGCAGTACTTC. Encoded protein: CASSSGLPGEQYF.

This chain joins TRBV27 and TRBJ1-6, with 7 bases fitting TRBD1. Trimming at V came to 6 bases and at J to 9 bases, leaving 8 bases not matched to a gene. The CDR3 runs to 14 residues. CDR1 and CDR2 (germline): MNHEY, SMNVEV (reference sequence). The CDR3 DNA is TGTGCCAGCAGGGTGACAGGGTTGGGTTCACCCCTCCACTTT. It encodes CASRVTGLGSPLHF.

This clone appeared once. The genes are TRBV28 and TRBJ1-2; tentative D call: TRBD1 (5 bases). This CDR3 is 12 amino acids long. Germline V gene data show CDR1 as MDHEN and CDR2 as SYDVKM. Between the trimmed V and J ends, which lost 6 bases and 4 bases, there was a span of 9 bases. The CDR3 protein is CASRGTSYGYTF. CDR3 DNA: TGTGCCAGCAGGGGGACTAGCTATGGCTACACCTTC.